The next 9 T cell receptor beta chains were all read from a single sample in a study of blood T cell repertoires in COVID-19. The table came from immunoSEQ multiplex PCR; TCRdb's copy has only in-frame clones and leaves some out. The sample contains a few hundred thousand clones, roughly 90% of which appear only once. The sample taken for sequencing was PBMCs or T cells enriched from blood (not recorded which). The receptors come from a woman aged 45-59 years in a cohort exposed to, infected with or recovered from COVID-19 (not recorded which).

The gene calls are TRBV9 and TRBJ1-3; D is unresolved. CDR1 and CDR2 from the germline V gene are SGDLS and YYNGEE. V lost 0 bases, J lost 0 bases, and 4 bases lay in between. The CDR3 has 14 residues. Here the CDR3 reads CASSVDSSGNTIYF. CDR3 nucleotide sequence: TGTGCCAGCAGCGTAGACAGCTCTGGAAACACCATATATTTT.

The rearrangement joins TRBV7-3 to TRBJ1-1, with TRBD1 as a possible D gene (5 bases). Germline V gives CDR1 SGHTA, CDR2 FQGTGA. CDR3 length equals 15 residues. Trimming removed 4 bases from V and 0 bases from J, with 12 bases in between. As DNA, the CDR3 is TGTGCCAGCAGCTCGTTGACAGTTATGAACACTGAAGCTTTCTTT. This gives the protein CASSSLTVMNTEAFF. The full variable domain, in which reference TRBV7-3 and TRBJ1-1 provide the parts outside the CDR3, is GAGVSQTPSNKVTEKGKYVELRCDPISGHTALYWYRQSLGQGPEFLIYFQGTGAADDSGLPNDRFFAVRPEGSVSTLKIQRTERGDSAVYLCASSSLTVMNTEAFFGQGTRLTVV.

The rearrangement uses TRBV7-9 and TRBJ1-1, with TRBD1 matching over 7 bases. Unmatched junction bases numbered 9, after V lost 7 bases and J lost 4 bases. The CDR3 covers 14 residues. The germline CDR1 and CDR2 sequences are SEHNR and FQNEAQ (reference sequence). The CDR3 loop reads CASTPGRGSTEAFF. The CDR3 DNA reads TGTGCCAGCACTCCCGGCAGGGGGTCCACTGAAGCTTTCTTT.

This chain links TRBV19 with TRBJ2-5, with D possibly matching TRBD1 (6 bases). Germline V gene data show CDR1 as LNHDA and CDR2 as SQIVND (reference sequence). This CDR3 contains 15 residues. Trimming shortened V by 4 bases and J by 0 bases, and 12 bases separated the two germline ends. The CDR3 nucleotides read TGTGCCAGTAGTAAGAAACGGACAGACCAAGAGACCCAGTACTTC. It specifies CASSKKRTDQETQYF. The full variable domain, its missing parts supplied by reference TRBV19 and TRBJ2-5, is DGGITQSPKYLFRKEGQNVTLSCEQNLNHDAMYWYRQDPGQGLRLIYYSQIVNDFQKGDIAEGYSVSREKKESFPLTVTSAQKNPTAFYLCASSKKRTDQETQYFGPGTRLLVL.

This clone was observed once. CDR3 residues: CASSRTLWALDTEAFF. The CDR3, as DNA: TGTGCCAGCAGCCGCACCTTATGGGCCCTCGACACTGAAGCTTTCTTT. V and J are TRBV5-5 and TRBJ1-1; unclear D gene. Deletions cut 4 bases from V and 3 bases from J, with 19 bases between. CDR1 and CDR2 from the germline V gene are SGHKS and YYEKEE (reference sequence). There are 16 residues in the CDR3.

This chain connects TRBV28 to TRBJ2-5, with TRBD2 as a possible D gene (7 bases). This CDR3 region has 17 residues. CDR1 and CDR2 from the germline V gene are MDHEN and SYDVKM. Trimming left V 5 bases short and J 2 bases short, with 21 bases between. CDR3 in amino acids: CASSPRGAGTKQETQYF. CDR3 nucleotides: TGTGCCAGCAGTCCACGCGGAGCGGGGACAAAACAAGAGACCCAGTACTTC.

CDR3 residues: CASMGGNTEAFF. CDR3 bases: TGTGCCAGCATGGGGGGAAACACTGAAGCTTTCTTT. The rearrangement joins TRBV12-3 or TRBV12-4 to TRBJ1-1; tentative D call: TRBD1 (5 bases). V lost 7 bases and J lost 2, with 8 bases in between. The CDR3 contains 12 residues.

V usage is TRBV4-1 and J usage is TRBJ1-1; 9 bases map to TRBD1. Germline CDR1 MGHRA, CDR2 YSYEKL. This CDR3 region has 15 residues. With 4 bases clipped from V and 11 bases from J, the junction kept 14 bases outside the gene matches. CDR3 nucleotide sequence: TGCGCCAGCAGCCGCGAACAGGGGGCTTTTTCGGATGCTTTCTTT. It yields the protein CASSREQGAFSDAFF.

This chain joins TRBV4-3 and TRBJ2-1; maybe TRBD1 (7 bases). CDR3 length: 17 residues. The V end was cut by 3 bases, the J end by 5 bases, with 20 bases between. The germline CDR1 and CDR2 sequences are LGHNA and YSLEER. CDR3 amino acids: CASSHPGGLASHNEQFF. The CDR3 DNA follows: TGCGCCAGCAGCCACCCAGGGGGGCTAGCTTCCCACAATGAGCAGTTCTTC.